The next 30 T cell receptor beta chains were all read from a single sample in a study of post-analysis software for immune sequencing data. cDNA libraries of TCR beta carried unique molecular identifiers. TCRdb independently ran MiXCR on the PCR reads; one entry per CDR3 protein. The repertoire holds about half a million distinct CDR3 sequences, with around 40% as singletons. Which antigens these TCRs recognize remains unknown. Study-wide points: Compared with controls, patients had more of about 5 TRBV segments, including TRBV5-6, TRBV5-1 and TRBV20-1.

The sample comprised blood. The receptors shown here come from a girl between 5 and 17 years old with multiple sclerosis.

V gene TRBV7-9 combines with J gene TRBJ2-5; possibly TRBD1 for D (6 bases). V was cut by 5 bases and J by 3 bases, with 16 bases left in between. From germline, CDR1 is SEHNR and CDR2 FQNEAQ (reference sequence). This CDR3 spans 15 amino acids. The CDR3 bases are TGTGCCAGCAGCCCTACAGGGTGGGGGAAAGAGACCCAGTACTTC. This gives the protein CASSPTGWGKETQYF.

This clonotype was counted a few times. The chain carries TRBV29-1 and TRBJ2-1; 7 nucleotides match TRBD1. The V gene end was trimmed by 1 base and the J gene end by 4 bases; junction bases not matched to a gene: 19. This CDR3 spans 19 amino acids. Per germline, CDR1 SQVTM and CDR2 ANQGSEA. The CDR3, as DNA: TGCAGCGTTGAAGGTCGTTCCGGGACAGCATTTCCCACTTACAATGAGCAGTTCTTC. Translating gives CSVEGRSGTAFPTYNEQFF.

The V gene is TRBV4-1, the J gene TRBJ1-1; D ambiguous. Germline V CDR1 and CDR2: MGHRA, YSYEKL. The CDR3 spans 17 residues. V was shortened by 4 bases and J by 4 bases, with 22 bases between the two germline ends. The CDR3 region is CASSRYIYLSSGTEAFF. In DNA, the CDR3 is TGCGCCAGCAGCCGATACATCTATCTCTCCTCCGGCACTGAAGCTTTCTTT.

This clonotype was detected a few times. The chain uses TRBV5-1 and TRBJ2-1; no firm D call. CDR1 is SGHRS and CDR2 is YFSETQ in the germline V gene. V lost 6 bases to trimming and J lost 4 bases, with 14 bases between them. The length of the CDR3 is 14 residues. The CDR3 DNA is TGCGCCAGCATGAGTCGTACGGATTACAATGAGCAGTTCTTC. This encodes CASMSRTDYNEQFF.

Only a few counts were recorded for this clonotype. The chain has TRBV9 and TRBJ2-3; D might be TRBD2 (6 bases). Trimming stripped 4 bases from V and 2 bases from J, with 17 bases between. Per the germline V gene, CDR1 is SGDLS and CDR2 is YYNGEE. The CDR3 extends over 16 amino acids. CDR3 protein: CASSSGLLLTTDTQYF. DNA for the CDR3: TGTGCCAGCAGCTCGGGACTCCTTCTGACCACAGATACGCAGTATTTT.

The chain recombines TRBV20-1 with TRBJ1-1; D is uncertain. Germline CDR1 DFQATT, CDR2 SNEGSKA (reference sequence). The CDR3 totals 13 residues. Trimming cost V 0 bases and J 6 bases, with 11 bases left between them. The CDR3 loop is CSARDLIGAEAFF. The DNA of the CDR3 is TGCAGTGCTAGAGATTTGATAGGCGCTGAAGCTTTCTTT.

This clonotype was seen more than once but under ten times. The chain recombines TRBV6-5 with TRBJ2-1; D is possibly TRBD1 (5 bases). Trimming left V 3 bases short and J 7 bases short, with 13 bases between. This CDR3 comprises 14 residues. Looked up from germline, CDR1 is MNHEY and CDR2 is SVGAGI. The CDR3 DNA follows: TGTGCCAGCAGTTATCGTCAGGGTAAAAATGAGCAGTTCTTC. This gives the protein CASSYRQGKNEQFF.

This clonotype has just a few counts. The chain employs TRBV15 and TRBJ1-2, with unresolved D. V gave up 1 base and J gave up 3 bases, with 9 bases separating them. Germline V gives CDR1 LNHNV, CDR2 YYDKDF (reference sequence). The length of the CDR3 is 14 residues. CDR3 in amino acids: CATSRGWGDYGYTF. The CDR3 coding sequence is TGTGCCACCAGCAGAGGGTGGGGAGACTATGGCTACACCTTC.

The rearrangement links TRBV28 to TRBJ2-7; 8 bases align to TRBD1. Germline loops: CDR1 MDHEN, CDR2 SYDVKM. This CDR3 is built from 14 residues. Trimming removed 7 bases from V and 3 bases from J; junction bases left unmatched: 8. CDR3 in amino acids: CASNQDRADYEQYF. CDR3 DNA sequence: TGTGCCAGCAACCAGGACAGGGCGGACTACGAGCAGTACTTC.

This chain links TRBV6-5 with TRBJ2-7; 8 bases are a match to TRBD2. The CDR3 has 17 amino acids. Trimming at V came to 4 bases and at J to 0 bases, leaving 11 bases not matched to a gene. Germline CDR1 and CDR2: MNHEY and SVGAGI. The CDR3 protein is CASSSPWRAGDSYEQYF. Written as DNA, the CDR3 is TGTGCCAGCAGTTCCCCTTGGAGAGCGGGAGACTCCTACGAGCAGTACTTC.

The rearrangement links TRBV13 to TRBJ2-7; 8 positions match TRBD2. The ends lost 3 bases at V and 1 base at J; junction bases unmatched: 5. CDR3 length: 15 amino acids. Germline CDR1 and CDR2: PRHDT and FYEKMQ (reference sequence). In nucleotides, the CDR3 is TGTGCCAGCAGCTTCTTAAGCGGGGGTTCCTACGAGCAGTACTTC. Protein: CASSFLSGGSYEQYF.

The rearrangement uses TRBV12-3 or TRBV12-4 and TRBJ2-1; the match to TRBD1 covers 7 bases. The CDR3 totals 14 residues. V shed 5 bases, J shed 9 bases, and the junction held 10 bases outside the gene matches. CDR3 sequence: CASSRRQGVGEQFF. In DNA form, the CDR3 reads TGTGCCAGCAGTCGACGACAGGGTGTGGGTGAGCAGTTCTTC.

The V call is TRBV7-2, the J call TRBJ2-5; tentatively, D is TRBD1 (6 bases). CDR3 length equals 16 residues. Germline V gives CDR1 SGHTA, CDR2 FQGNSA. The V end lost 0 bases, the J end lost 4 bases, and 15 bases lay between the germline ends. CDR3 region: CASSLAGARSVETQYF. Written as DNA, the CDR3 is TGTGCCAGCAGCTTAGCGGGGGCAAGAAGTGTAGAGACCCAGTACTTC.

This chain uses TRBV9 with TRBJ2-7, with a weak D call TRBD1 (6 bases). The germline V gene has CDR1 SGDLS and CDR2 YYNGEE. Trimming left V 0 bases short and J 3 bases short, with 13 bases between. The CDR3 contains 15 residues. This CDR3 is CASSVGAGALYEQYF. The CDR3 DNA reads TGTGCCAGCAGCGTAGGAGCAGGGGCCCTCTACGAGCAGTACTTC. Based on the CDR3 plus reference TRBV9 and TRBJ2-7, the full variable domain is DSGVTQTPKHLITATGQRVTLRCSPRSGDLSVYWYQQSLDQGLQFLIQYYNGEERAKGNILERFSAQQFPDLHSELNLSSLELGDSALYFCASSVGAGALYEQYFGPGTRLTVT.

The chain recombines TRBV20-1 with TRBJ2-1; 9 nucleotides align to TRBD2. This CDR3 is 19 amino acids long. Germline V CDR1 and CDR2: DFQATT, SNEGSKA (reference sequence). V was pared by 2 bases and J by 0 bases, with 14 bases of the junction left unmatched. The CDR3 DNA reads TGCAGTGCTAGATCCGGACTAGCGAGAACCGTTAGCTCCTACAATGAGCAGTTCTTC. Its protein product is CSARSGLARTVSSYNEQFF.

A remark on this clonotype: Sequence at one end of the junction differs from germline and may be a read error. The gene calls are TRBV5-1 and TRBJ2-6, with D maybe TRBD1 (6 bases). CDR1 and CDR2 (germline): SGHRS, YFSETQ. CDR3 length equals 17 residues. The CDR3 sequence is CASSLGGQHSGANVRTF. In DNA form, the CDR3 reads TGCGCCAGCAGCTTGGGGGGACAACACTCTGGGGCCAACGTCCGGACTTTC.

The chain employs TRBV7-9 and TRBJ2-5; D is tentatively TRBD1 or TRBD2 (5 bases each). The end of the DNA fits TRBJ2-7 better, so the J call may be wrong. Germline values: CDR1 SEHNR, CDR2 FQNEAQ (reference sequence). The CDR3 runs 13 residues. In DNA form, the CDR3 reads TGTGCCAGCCTCAGTGGGGGTGACAACGAGCAGTACTTC. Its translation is CASLSGGDNEQYF.

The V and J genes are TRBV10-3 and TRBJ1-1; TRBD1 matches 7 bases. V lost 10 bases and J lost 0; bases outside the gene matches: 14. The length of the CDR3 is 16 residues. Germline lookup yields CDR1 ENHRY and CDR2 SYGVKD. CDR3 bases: TGTGCCACCGCGGACAGGATCGACCTCATGAACACTGAAGCTTTCTTT. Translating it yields CATADRIDLMNTEAFF.

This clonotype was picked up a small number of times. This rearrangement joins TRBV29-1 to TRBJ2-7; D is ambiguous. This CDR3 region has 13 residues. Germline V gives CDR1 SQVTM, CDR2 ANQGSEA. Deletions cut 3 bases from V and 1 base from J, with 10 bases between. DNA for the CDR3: TGCAGCGTTGAGGCTAGTTCATCCTACGAGCAGTACTTC. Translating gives CSVEASSSYEQYF.

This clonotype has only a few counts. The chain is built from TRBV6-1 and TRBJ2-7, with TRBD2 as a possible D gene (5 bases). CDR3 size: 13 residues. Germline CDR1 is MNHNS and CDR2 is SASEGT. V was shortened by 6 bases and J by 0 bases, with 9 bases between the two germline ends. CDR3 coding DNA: TGTGCCAGCAGGGACTTTGTCTCCTACGAGCAGTACTTC. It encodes CASRDFVSYEQYF.

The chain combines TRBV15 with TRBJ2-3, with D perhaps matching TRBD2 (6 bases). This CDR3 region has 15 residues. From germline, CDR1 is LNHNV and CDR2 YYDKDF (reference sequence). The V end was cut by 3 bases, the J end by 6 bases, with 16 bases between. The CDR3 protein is CATSRDGTRGDTQYF. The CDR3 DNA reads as TGTGCCACCAGCAGGGATGGGACTCGTGGGGATACGCAGTATTTT. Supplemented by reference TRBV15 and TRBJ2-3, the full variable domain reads DAMVIQNPRYQVTQFGKPVTLSCSQTLNHNVMYWYQQKSSQAPKLLFHYYDKDFNNEADTPDNFQSRRPNTSFCFLDIRSPGLGDTAMYLCATSRDGTRGDTQYFGPGTRLTVL.

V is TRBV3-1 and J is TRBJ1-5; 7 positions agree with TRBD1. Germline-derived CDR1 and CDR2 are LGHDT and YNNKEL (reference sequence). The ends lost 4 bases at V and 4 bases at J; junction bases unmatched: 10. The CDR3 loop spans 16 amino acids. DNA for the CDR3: TGTGCCAGCAGCCCCACCATGACAGGGAGAAATCAGCCCCAGCATTTT. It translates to CASSPTMTGRNQPQHF.

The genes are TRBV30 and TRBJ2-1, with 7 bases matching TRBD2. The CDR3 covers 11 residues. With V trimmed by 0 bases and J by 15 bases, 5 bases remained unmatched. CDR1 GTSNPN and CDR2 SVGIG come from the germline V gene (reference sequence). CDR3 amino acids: CAWSVGLDGFF. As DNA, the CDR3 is TGTGCCTGGAGTGTAGGACTAGATGGGTTCTTC.

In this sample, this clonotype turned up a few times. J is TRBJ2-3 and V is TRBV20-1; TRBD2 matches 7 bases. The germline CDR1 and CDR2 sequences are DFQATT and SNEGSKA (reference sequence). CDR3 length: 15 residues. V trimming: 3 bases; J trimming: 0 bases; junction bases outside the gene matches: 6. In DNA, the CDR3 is TGCAGTGCTAGCGGGAGGCACATAAGCACAGATACGCAGTATTTT. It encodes CSASGRHISTDTQYF.

The CDR3 sequence: CASSPRKGGTGGYTF. For the CDR3, the DNA is TGTGCCAGCAGCCCCCGAAAGGGGGGAACTGGTGGCTACACCTTC. This chain links TRBV14 with TRBJ1-2; D may be TRBD1 (6 bases). Germline V CDR1 and CDR2: SGHDN, FVKESK. Trimming took off 4 bases at V and 7 bases at J, with 19 bases between the two ends. The CDR3 has 15 amino acids.

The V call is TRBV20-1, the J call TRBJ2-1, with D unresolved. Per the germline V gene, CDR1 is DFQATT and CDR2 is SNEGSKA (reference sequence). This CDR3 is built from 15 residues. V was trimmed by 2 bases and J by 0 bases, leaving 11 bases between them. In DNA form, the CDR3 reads TGCAGTGCTAGATTCCGAATGGGCTCCTACAATGAGCAGTTCTTC. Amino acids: CSARFRMGSYNEQFF.

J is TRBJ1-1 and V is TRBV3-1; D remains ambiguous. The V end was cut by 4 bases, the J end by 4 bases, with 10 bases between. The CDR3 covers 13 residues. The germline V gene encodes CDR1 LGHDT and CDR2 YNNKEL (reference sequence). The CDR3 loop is CASSPTRGTEAFF. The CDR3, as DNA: TGTGCCAGCAGCCCGACCCGGGGCACTGAAGCTTTCTTT.

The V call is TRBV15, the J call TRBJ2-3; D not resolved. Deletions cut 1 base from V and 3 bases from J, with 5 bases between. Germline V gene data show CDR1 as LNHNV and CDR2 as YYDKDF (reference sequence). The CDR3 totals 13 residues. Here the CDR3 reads CATSRVRTDTQYF. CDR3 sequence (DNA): TGTGCCACCAGCAGAGTAAGAACAGATACGCAGTATTTT.

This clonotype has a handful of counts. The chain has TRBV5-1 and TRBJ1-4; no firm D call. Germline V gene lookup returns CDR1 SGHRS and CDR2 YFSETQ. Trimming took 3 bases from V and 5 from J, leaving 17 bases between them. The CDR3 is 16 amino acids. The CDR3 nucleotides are TGCGCCAGCAGCTCCGCCCCTGTGGCAAGGAATGAAAAACTGTTTTTT. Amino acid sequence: CASSSAPVARNEKLFF.

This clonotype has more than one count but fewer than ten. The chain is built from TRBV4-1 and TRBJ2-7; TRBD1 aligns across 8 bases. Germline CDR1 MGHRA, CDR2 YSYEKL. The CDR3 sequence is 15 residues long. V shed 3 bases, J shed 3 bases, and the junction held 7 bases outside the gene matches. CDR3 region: CASSHTTGGGYEQYF. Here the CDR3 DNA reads TGCGCCAGCAGCCACACTACAGGGGGAGGCTACGAGCAGTACTTC.